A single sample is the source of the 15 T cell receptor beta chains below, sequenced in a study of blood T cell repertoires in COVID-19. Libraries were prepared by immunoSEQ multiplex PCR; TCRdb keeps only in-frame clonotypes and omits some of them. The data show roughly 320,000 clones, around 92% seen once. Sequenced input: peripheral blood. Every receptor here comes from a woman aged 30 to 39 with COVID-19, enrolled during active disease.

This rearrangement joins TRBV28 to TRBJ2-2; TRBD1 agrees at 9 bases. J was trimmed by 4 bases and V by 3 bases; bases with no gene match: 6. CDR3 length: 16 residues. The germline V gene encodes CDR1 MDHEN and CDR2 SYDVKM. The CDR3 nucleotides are TGTGCCAGCAGTTTCCCGCTGACAGGGGGCACCGGGGAGCTGTTTTTT. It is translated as CASSFPLTGGTGELFF.

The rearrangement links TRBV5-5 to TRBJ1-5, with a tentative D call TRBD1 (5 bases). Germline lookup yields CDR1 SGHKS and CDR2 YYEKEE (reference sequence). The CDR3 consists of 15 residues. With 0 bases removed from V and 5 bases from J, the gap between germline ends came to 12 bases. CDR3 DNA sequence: TGTGCCAGCAGCTTGGCGACAGATTTGGATCAGCCCCAGCATTTT. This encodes CASSLATDLDQPQHF.

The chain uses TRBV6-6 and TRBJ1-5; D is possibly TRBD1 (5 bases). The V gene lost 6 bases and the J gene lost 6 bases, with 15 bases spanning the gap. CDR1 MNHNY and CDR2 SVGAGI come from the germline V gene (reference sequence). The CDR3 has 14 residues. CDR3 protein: CASSPTSGVQPQHF. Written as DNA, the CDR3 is TGTGCCAGCAGCCCTACATCGGGGGTTCAGCCCCAGCATTTT.

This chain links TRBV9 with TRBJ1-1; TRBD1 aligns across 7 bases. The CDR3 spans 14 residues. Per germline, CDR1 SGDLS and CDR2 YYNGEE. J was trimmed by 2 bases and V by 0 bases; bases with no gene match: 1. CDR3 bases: TGTGCCAGCAGCGTAGACAGGGGCAACACTGAAGCTTTCTTT. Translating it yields CASSVDRGNTEAFF.

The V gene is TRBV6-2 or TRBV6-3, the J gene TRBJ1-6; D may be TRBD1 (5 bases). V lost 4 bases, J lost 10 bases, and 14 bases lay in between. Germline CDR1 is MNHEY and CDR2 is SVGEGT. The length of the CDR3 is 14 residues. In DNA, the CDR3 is TGTGCCAGCAGTTCGGTCAGGGAATGGTCACCCCTCCACTTT. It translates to CASSSVREWSPLHF.

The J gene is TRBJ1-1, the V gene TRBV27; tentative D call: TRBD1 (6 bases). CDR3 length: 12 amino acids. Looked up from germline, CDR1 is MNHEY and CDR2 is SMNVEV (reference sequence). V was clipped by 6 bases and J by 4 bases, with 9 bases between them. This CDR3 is CASRQGITEAFF. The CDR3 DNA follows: TGTGCCAGCAGACAGGGTATCACTGAAGCTTTCTTT.

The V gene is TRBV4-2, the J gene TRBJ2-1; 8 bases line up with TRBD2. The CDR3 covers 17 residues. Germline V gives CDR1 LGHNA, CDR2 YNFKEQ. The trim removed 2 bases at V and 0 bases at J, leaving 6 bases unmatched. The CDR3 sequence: CASSQHPGGASYNEQFF. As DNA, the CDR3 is TGTGCCAGCAGCCAACACCCCGGGGGGGCCTCCTACAATGAGCAGTTCTTC.

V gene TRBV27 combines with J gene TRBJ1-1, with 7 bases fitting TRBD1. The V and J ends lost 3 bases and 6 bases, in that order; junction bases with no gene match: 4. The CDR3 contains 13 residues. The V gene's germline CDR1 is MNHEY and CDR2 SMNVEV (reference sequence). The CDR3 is CASSFPGGAEAFF. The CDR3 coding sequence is TGTGCCAGCAGTTTCCCAGGGGGAGCTGAAGCTTTCTTT.

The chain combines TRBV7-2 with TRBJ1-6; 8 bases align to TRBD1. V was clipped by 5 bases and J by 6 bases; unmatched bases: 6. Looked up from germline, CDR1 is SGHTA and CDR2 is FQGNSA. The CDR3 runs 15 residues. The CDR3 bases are TGTGCCAGCAGCCCAATGACAGGGGTTAATTCACCCCTCCACTTT. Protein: CASSPMTGVNSPLHF.

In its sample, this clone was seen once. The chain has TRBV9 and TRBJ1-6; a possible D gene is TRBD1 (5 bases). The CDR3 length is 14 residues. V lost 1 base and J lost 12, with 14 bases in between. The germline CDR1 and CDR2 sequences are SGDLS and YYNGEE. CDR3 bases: TGTGCCAGCAGCGTAACGGGACTGCCCGGACCCCTCCACTTT. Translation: CASSVTGLPGPLHF.

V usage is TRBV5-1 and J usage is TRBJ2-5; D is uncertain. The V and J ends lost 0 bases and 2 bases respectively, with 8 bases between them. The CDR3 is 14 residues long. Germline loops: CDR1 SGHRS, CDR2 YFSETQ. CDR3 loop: CASSLGVAQETQYF. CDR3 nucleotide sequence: TGCGCCAGCAGCTTGGGTGTAGCTCAAGAGACCCAGTACTTC.

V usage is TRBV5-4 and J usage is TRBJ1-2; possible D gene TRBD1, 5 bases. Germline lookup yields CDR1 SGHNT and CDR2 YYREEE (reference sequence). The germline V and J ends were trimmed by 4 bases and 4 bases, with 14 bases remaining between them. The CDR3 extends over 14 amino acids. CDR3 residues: CASSLDGGGYGYTF. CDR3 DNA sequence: TGTGCCAGCAGCCTGGACGGGGGAGGCTATGGCTACACCTTC.

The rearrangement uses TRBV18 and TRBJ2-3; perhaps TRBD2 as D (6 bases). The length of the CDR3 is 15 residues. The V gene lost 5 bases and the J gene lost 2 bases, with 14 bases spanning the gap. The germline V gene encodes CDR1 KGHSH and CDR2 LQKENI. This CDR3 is CASSAGTPLTDTQYF. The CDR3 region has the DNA TGTGCCAGCTCAGCGGGGACTCCCCTCACAGATACGCAGTATTTT.

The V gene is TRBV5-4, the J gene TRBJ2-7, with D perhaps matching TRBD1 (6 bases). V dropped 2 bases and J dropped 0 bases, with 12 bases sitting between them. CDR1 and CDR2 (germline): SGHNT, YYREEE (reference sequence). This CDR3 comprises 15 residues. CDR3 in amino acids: CASSLQDRASYEQYF. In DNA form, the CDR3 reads TGTGCCAGCAGCTTACAGGACAGAGCCTCCTACGAGCAGTACTTC.

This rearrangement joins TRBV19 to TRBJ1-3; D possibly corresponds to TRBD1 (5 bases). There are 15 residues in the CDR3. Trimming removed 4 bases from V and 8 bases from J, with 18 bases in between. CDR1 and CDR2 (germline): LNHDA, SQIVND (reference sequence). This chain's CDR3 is CASSTLDRIWDTIYF. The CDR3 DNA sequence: TGTGCCAGTAGTACTTTAGACAGAATCTGGGACACCATATATTTT.